One and the same sample provided the 8 T cell receptor beta chains below, sequenced in a study of long-term antiretroviral therapy in people with HIV. Researchers ran immunoSEQ v3.0 at survey level. The data were produced by immunoSEQ multiplex PCR, yet TCRdb's version contains in-frame clones alone and is incomplete. Of about 33,000 clones listed, over 65% are singletons. This specimen was unsorted PBMCs, taken 2 years after starting antiretroviral therapy. The receptor set was obtained from a woman aged 45-65 years with HIV.

The chain links TRBV27 to TRBJ2-1; 10 positions match TRBD1. Germline V gene lookup returns CDR1 MNHEY and CDR2 SMNVEV (reference sequence). The V segment lost 4 bases and the J segment 12 bases; nucleotides outside the gene matches: 12. The CDR3 runs 15 residues. CDR3 sequence reads: CASSSRDRGTMGQFF. As DNA, the CDR3 is TGTGCCAGCAGTTCCCGGGACAGGGGCACAATGGGGCAGTTCTTC.

V and J are TRBV6-5 and TRBJ2-7, with no clear D. Germline loops: CDR1 MNHEY, CDR2 SVGAGI. Trimming took off 6 bases at V and 0 bases at J, with 12 bases between the two ends. This CDR3 region has 14 residues. This CDR3 reads CASSPPKDSYEQYV. The DNA for the CDR3 is TGTGCCAGCAGCCCCCCAAAGGACTCCTACGAGCAGTACGTC.

The chain is built from TRBV7-9 and TRBJ1-1; no clear D. Germline V lookup: CDR1 SEHNR, CDR2 FQNEAQ (reference sequence). The V gene lost 2 bases and the J gene lost 2 bases, with 3 bases spanning the gap. The CDR3 length is 12 residues. The CDR3 loop is CASSLSNTEAFF. Here the CDR3 DNA reads TGTGCCAGCAGCTTAAGTAACACTGAAGCTTTCTTT. Combining the CDR3 with reference TRBV7-9 and TRBJ1-1 gives the whole variable domain DTGVSQNPRHKITKRGQNVTFRCDPISEHNRLYWYRQTLGQGPEFLTYFQNEAQLEKSRLLSDRFSAERPKGSFSTLEIQRTEQGDSAMYLCASSLSNTEAFFGQGTRLTVV.

The CDR3 region has the DNA TGTGCCAGCAGCTACACCGGACCCAACACCGGGGAGCTGTTTTTT. Protein sequence: CASSYTGPNTGELFF. This chain links TRBV5-6 with TRBJ2-2; D uncertain. Trimming cost V 3 bases and J 2 bases, with 11 bases left between them. Looked up from germline, CDR1 is SGHDT and CDR2 is YYEEEE. The CDR3 sequence is 15 residues long.

The chain joins TRBV27 to TRBJ1-5, with 7 bases identical to TRBD1. This CDR3 comprises 15 residues. Unmatched junction bases numbered 4, after V lost 2 bases and J lost 3 bases. Per the germline V gene, CDR1 is MNHEY and CDR2 is SMNVEV (reference sequence). CDR3 nucleotide sequence: TGTGCCAGCAGTTTAGTCGGGACAGCCAATCAGCCCCAGCATTTT. It specifies CASSLVGTANQPQHF.

This chain joins TRBV4-1 and TRBJ1-4; 9 nucleotides align to TRBD1. CDR3 size: 16 residues. The V gene's germline CDR1 is MGHRA and CDR2 YSYEKL. Germline trimming cut 1 base from V and 8 bases from J; bases unmatched to any gene: 8. CDR3 protein: CASSQGRDRALEKLFF. CDR3 sequence (DNA): TGCGCCAGCAGCCAAGGCCGGGACAGGGCTCTGGAAAAACTGTTTTTT.

This chain joins TRBV30 and TRBJ2-3; no firm D call. The V gene lost 1 base and the J gene lost 5 bases, with 4 bases spanning the gap. Germline assignment: CDR1 GTSNPN and CDR2 SVGIG (reference sequence). The CDR3 is 11 amino acids. Here the CDR3 DNA reads TGTGCCTGGAGTGCTGGAGATACGCAGTATTTT. This translates into CAWSAGDTQYF.

The genes are TRBV30 and TRBJ1-2; perhaps TRBD1 as D (6 bases). CDR1 GTSNPN and CDR2 SVGIG come from the germline V gene (reference sequence). Trimming stripped 3 bases from V and 2 bases from J, with 19 bases between. The CDR3 covers 16 residues. The CDR3 sequence: CAWRHPFGGLNYGYTF. The DNA of the CDR3 is TGTGCCTGGAGACATCCTTTCGGGGGGCTAAACTATGGCTACACCTTC.